The 6 T cell receptor beta chains below come from one sample, sequenced in a study of cytotoxic CD8 clonotypes in ibrutinib-treated CLL. TCRdb's copy holds only in-frame clones and misses some; the assay was immunoSEQ multiplex PCR. This sample yields 20,000 to 25,000 clones, of which over 65% are seen a single time; about a quarter belongs to the top ten. The input for sequencing was PBMCs, taken before ibrutinib treatment. All receptors derive from a human donor with chronic lymphocytic leukemia.

The chain recombines TRBV2 with TRBJ2-4; possibly TRBD1 for D (5 bases). This CDR3 region has 18 residues. Trimming removed 4 bases at V and 4 bases at J, with 23 bases between. Germline values: CDR1 SNHLY, CDR2 FYNNEI. CDR3 in DNA: TGTGCCAGCAGTGTGATGCCCAGCATGACAGCGCCGAAAAACATTCAGTACTTC. Translating gives CASSVMPSMTAPKNIQYF.

This chain connects TRBV19 to TRBJ1-1; 9 bases align to TRBD1. Losses at the gene ends were 5 bases for V and 5 bases for J; bases not matched to a gene: 9. Germline CDR1 LNHDA, CDR2 SQIVND (reference sequence). There are 15 residues in the CDR3. CDR3 coding DNA: TGTGCCAGTAGTGCAAAACAGGGGGCGCGAACTGAAGCTTTCTTT. Translation: CASSAKQGARTEAFF.

The chain recombines TRBV5-6 with TRBJ1-2; weak D call: TRBD1 (6 bases). Looked up from germline, CDR1 is SGHDT and CDR2 is YYEEEE. The CDR3 runs 17 residues. V lost 3 bases to trimming and J lost 6 bases, with 24 bases between them. In DNA form, the CDR3 reads TGTGCCAGCAGCTGGAGCAGGGGACGTCGACGAAGTCATGGCTACACCTTC. As protein: CASSWSRGRRRSHGYTF.

V is TRBV7-3 and J is TRBJ2-3; D not resolved. Deletions cut 0 bases from V and 5 bases from J, with 6 bases between. From germline, CDR1 is SGHTA and CDR2 FQGTGA. CDR3 length equals 13 residues. The CDR3 nucleotides read TGTGCCAGCAGCTTAACCCTCGGAGATACGCAGTATTTT. Its translation: CASSLTLGDTQYF.

The chain is built from TRBV6-6 and TRBJ1-2; the D gene is possibly TRBD1 (5 bases). V dropped 6 bases and J dropped 3 bases, with 17 bases sitting between them. Germline CDR1 is MNHNY and CDR2 is SVGAGI (reference sequence). The CDR3 totals 15 residues. The CDR3 DNA is TGTGCCAGCAGAACTCGTACCGAGGGACACTATGGCTACACCTTC. It specifies CASRTRTEGHYGYTF.

This rearrangement joins TRBV4-3 to TRBJ2-1; no firm D call. V gave up 0 bases and J gave up 3 bases, with 12 bases separating them. This CDR3 has 16 amino acids. Germline V gene data show CDR1 as LGHNA and CDR2 as YSLEER. In nucleotides, the CDR3 is TGCGCCAGCAGCCAAGATCGGATGGGGATCTACAATGAGCAGTTCTTC. It is translated as CASSQDRMGIYNEQFF.